The rows below give T cell receptor beta chains drawn from one sample of a study of Graves' ophthalmopathy and Graves' hyperthyroidism. TCRdb recomputed calls from the multiplex PCR reads with MiXCR, one row per CDR3 protein. The sample has 200,000 to 300,000 distinct CDR3 sequences; around 50% are singletons. Sequencing was done on a sample of peripheral blood. The receptors were gathered from an adult man with Graves' ophthalmopathy. Both conserved end residues are trimmed from each CDR3. A D gene is named only where the DNA matches it firmly.

D	J	V	CDR3
TRBD1	TRBJ1-1	TRBV10-3	ASSFDRGAKAF
TRBD1	TRBJ2-7	TRBV9	ASSVRGTGFGEQY
TRBD1	TRBJ1-3	TRBV20-1	SATQGASGNTIY
.	TRBJ2-5	TRBV6-5	ASSYSGGQETQY
.	TRBJ1-6	TRBV29-1	SVESGGLLNSPLH
.	TRBJ1-4	TRBV19	ASSSRSHNEKLF
.	TRBJ2-5	TRBV11-1	ASSSRARLEETQY
TRBD1	TRBJ2-5	TRBV10-1	ASSESRGREETQY
.	TRBJ1-3	TRBV5-1	ASSLDGSLSSGNTIY
TRBD2	TRBJ2-3	TRBV29-1	SVLGLADTQY
TRBD1	TRBJ2-2	TRBV24-1	ATRGTGGKTGELF
TRBD2	TRBJ2-6	TRBV7-2	ASSPDPRLAISSGANVLT
.	TRBJ2-5	TRBV20-1	SARDGLAQETQY
.	TRBJ1-5	TRBV19	ASSITGYSNQPQH
.	TRBJ2-7	TRBV4-1	ASSQSRESYEQY
.	TRBJ2-3	TRBV19	ASTAGGRTDTQY
.	TRBJ1-1	TRBV2	ASSGGEGVTEAF
.	TRBJ2-5	TRBV2	ASSPPNGARTQY
TRBD1	TRBJ2-7	TRBV10-3	AIEGQGSYEQY
.	TRBJ1-6	TRBV9	ASSEGLSNSPLH
.	TRBJ1-5	TRBV5-4	ASSLGGVGSNQPQH
.	TRBJ1-1	TRBV7-9	ASSLVVETEAF
TRBD1	TRBJ1-2	TRBV20-1	SPRQGSYGYT
TRBD1	TRBJ2-6	TRBV20-1	SASDQGVAPSGANVLT
.	TRBJ1-1	TRBV20-1	SASRDSSTEAF
TRBD1	TRBJ2-7	TRBV2	ASRRGEGTGGYEQY
TRBD2	.	TRBV5-1	ASSPSGLAGGFSYEQY
TRBD1	TRBJ2-2	TRBV9	ASKDPQGLNTGELF
TRBD2	TRBJ2-7	TRBV7-6	ASSRGASGSSYEQY
.	TRBJ1-5	TRBV2	ASSEKGVEGEYSNQSQH
TRBD1	TRBJ1-5	TRBV2	ATDRGEETQH
.	TRBJ1-1	TRBV20-1	SAKDQGPEAF
.	TRBJ2-7	TRBV6-1	ASSVEGEQY
TRBD1	TRBJ1-2	TRBV25-1	ASSGGQGHGYT
.	TRBJ1-1	TRBV2	ASSEPPSNTEAF
TRBD2	TRBJ2-2	TRBV29-1	SVDGGTSGELF
.	TRBJ2-2	TRBV5-1	ASSPPERTGELF
TRBD1	TRBJ1-5	TRBV12-3/TRBV12-4	ASRQGQGTRQPQH
.	TRBJ2-1	TRBV12-3/TRBV12-4	ASSFFLTNEQF